Listed below are T cell receptor beta chains from one sample, sequenced in a study of blood T cell repertoires in COVID-19. Here immunoSEQ multiplex PCR was the method, and the copy in TCRdb shows in-frame clones only, minus some. The sample lists a few hundred thousand clones, about four fifths occurring once. The sample comprised peripheral blood. The origin of the receptors is a woman under 30 with acute or convalescent COVID-19. Each CDR3 is given with its conserved first and last residue. D genes are given only for firm matches. Not every row has a clone size; where given, it reads once, few, many or a size class.

size | J | V | D | DNA | CDR3
NA | TRBJ1-3 | TRBV3-1/TRBV3-2 | NA | TGTGCCAGCAGCCCTCCCGCGGGAAACACCATATATTTT | CASSPPAGNTIYF
NA | TRBJ1-5 | TRBV7-6 | TRBD1 | TGTGCCAGCAGCCCAAACTCCAGGGGGCAAGGGAATCAGCCCCAGCATTTT | CASSPNSRGQGNQPQHF
NA | TRBJ2-5 | TRBV3-1/TRBV3-2 | TRBD2 | TGTGCCAGCAGCCCACTAGCGGGAGGTTCGGAGACCCAGTACTTC | CASSPLAGGSETQYF
NA | TRBJ2-7 | TRBV6-2/TRBV6-3 | TRBD1 | TGTGCCAGCAGTTACTCGATGAAATGGACAGGTGAAGGGTACGAGCAGTACTTC | CASSYSMKWTGEGYEQYF
NA | TRBJ1-5 | TRBV30 | NA | TGTGCCTGGAGTCCCCCGACAAGCTATAGCAATCAGCCCCAGCATTTT | CAWSPPTSYSNQPQHF
NA | TRBJ2-2 | TRBV9 | NA | TGTGCCAGCAGCCCTCTCCCGAGGGAGTTCCCCGGGGAGCTGTTTTTT | CASSPLPREFPGELFF
once | TRBJ1-2 | TRBV27 | NA | TGTGCCAGCAGAACCGCGGGGGTTGGTAGGGGCTACACCTTC | CASRTAGVGRGYTF
NA | TRBJ1-2 | TRBV19 | NA | TGTGCCAGCCTTACAGGGAATGGCTACACCTTC | CASLTGNGYTF
NA | TRBJ2-4 | TRBV30 | TRBD1 | TGTGCCTGGAGAAGGGACAGGGCGAACATTCAGTACTTC | CAWRRDRANIQYF
NA | TRBJ2-1 | TRBV12-3/TRBV12-4 | NA | TGTGCCAGCTCTTCCCGAGATGAGCAGTTCTTC | CASSSRDEQFF
NA | TRBJ2-1 | TRBV27 | NA | TGTGCCAGCAGGCCGGACAGCAGCTCCTACAATGAGCAGTTCTTC | CASRPDSSSYNEQFF
once | TRBJ2-3 | TRBV18 | TRBD2 | TGTGCCAGCTCACCCCTAATCCTAGCGGGAGCAGATACGCAGTATTTT | CASSPLILAGADTQYF
NA | TRBJ1-5 | TRBV9 | NA | TGTGCCAGCAGCGTAGATGGCTTTAGCAATCAGCCCCAGCATTTT | CASSVDGFSNQPQHF
NA | TRBJ2-3 | TRBV12-5 | NA | TGTGCTAGTGGTTTGAACATCCTCACAGATACGCAGTATTTT | CASGLNILTDTQYF
few | TRBJ2-1 | TRBV9 | TRBD1 | TGTGCCAGCAGCGTCTCCGGGACAGGTGGCGATGAGCAGTTCTTC | CASSVSGTGGDEQFF
many | TRBJ2-2 | TRBV2 | NA | TGTGCCAGCAGTTCCCGGGACACAAGCACCGGGGAGCTGTTTTTT | CASSSRDTSTGELFF
NA | TRBJ1-2 | TRBV7-2 | TRBD1 | TGTGCCAGCAGCCCCGGGACAGTTAATGGCTACACCTTC | CASSPGTVNGYTF
NA | TRBJ1-4 | TRBV3-1/TRBV3-2 | NA | TGTGCCAGCAGCCCCCCCGGACAACGGAATGAAAAACTGTTTTTT | CASSPPGQRNEKLFF
NA | TRBJ2-7 | TRBV7-9 | TRBD2 | TGTGCCAGCAGCTCTAGCGGGAGCTCGTCCTACGAGCAGTACTTC | CASSSSGSSSYEQYF
NA | TRBJ1-5 | TRBV7-2 | NA | TGTGCCAGCAGCCAGGTAGTGGGCTATCAGCCCCAGCATTTT | CASSQVVGYQPQHF
NA | TRBJ2-7 | TRBV7-9 | NA | TGTGCCAGCAGCTTGGGCTTCTACGAGCAGTACTTC | CASSLGFYEQYF
NA | TRBJ1-1 | TRBV2 | NA | TGTGCCAGCCGACAGCAGAACACTGAAGCTTTCTTT | CASRQQNTEAFF
NA | TRBJ1-2 | TRBV30 | NA | TGTGCCTGGAGTGTACGAACGATTGGAACGGGTGTCGGCTACACCTTC | CAWSVRTIGTGVGYTF
NA | TRBJ2-5 | TRBV19 | NA | TGTGCCCAGGGGGAACTAGCACTCCAAGAGACCCAGTACTTC | CAQGELALQETQYF
once | TRBJ1-2 | TRBV10-1 | TRBD1 | TGCGCCAGCAGTGAGACAGGGGACCTCTATGGCTACACCTTC | CASSETGDLYGYTF
NA | TRBJ1-5 | TRBV15 | NA | TGTGCCACCAGCAACCCTCGACAGGATAGCAATCAGCCCCAGCATTTT | CATSNPRQDSNQPQHF
NA | TRBJ1-6 | TRBV6-5 | NA | TGTGCCAGCAGGAACAGGGCAGGTTCGTCACCCCTCCACTTT | CASRNRAGSSPLHF
NA | TRBJ2-5 | TRBV27 | NA | TGTGCCAGCAGCCTTATAAATCCCCCGGAGACCCAGTACTTC | CASSLINPPETQYF
NA | TRBJ1-1 | TRBV25-1 | NA | TGTGCCAGCAGTGAATATAATGTGGCGGGGCAGACGGCTTTCTTT | CASSEYNVAGQTAFF